The next 24 T cell receptor beta chains were all read from a single sample in a study of human T cells and chemical hapten exposure. As for time point: patch test 1, 2 weeks after DPC sensitization. Treatment described: therapeutic diphenylcyclopropenone sensitization with weekly scalp DPC. TCRdb redid the calling of the RACE reads with MiXCR, one entry per CDR3 protein. The sample contains some 87,000 distinct CDR3 sequences, about a tenth of which appear only once. The sample in question was whole blood, obtained in connection with sensitization to the hapten diphenylcyclopropenone (DPC). The receptors stem from a woman aged 50 to 60 with alopecia areata. Some clones in this sample may be carry-over from other donors' samples.

This clonotype was recorded a few times. The chain carries TRBV7-2 and TRBJ1-2, with a possible D match to TRBD1 (5 bases). CDR3 length: 14 residues. Germline V lookup: CDR1 SGHTA, CDR2 FQGNSA. Trimming removed 6 bases at V and 0 bases at J, with 11 bases between. In DNA, the CDR3 is TGTGCCAGCAGTTCTCCGGGGGCTAACTATGGCTACACCTTC. It translates to CASSSPGANYGYTF. The whole variable domain, filled in from reference TRBV7-2 and TRBJ1-2, reads GAGVSQSPSNKVTEKGKDVELRCDPISGHTALYWYRQSLGQGLEFLIYFQGNSAPDKSGLPSDRFSAERTGGSVSTLTIQRTQQEDSAVYLCASSSPGANYGYTFGSGTRLTVV.

In its sample, this clonotype was seen a few times. This chain joins TRBV2 and TRBJ1-5; D is perhaps TRBD1 (6 bases). The CDR3 is 15 residues long. Germline V gene lookup returns CDR1 SNHLY and CDR2 FYNNEI. V lost 6 bases to trimming and J lost 0 bases, with 12 bases between them. The CDR3 loop reads CASSPQGLSNQPQHF. CDR3 coding DNA: TGTGCCAGCAGCCCACAGGGACTTAGCAATCAGCCCCAGCATTTT. Full variable domain (remainder filled in from reference TRBV2 and TRBJ1-5): EPEVTQTPSHQVTQMGQEVILRCVPISNHLYFYWYRQILGQKVEFLVSFYNNEISEKSEIFDDQFSVERPDGSNFTLKIRSTKLEDSAMYFCASSPQGLSNQPQHFGDGTRLSIL.

This clonotype was picked up a small number of times. This chain links TRBV27 with TRBJ2-7; 8 nucleotides align to TRBD1. Per germline, CDR1 MNHEY and CDR2 SMNVEV (reference sequence). Trimming at V came to 7 bases and at J to 5 bases, leaving 7 bases not matched to a gene. The CDR3 sequence is 13 residues long. The CDR3 region is CASTQRQGNEQYF. The CDR3 bases are TGTGCCAGCACCCAGAGACAGGGGAACGAGCAGTACTTC.

The chain combines TRBV7-3 with TRBJ2-7, with TRBD1 matching 10 bases. The germline V gene encodes CDR1 SGHTA and CDR2 FQGTGA. The CDR3 extends over 15 amino acids. J gave up 2 bases and V 5 bases, and 6 bases lay outside the gene matches. The CDR3 DNA sequence: TGTGCCAGCAGCCAAGCGGGGACAGGGGCCTACGAGCAGTACTTC. Its protein product is CASSQAGTGAYEQYF.

The chain has TRBV18 and TRBJ1-1; D not resolved. The V gene's germline CDR1 is KGHSH and CDR2 LQKENI. CDR3 length: 14 amino acids. V dropped 6 bases and J dropped 7 bases, with 18 bases sitting between them. The CDR3 sequence is CASSPGVGRLEAFF. CDR3 DNA sequence: TGTGCCAGCTCTCCCGGTGTAGGGAGACTTGAAGCTTTCTTT.

The chain is built from TRBV6-6 and TRBJ2-1, with D possibly being TRBD1 or TRBD2 (5 bases each). V was pared by 11 bases and J by 8 bases, with 16 bases between. The CDR3 contains 12 residues. Germline values: CDR1 MNHNY, CDR2 SVGAGI (reference sequence). The CDR3 region is CAWRSRGDEQFF. CDR3 DNA sequence: TGTGCCTGGCGTTCCCGGGGCGATGAGCAGTTCTTC.

J is TRBJ2-7 and V is TRBV30; TRBD1 or TRBD2 may be the D gene (5 bases each). Germline CDR1 and CDR2: GTSNPN and SVGIG (reference sequence). Trimming shortened V by 0 bases and J by 5 bases, and 14 bases separated the two germline ends. There are 14 residues in the CDR3. The CDR3 spells CAWSVPAGSDEQYF. Here the CDR3 DNA reads TGTGCCTGGAGTGTCCCAGCAGGGAGCGACGAGCAGTACTTC.

The chain carries TRBV5-4 and TRBJ1-1, with 7 nucleotides matching TRBD1. Trimming at V came to 0 bases and at J to 6 bases, leaving 5 bases not matched to a gene. The length of the CDR3 is 14 residues. From germline, CDR1 is SGHNT and CDR2 YYREEE (reference sequence). CDR3 in DNA: TGTGCCAGCAGCTTGGCGGGACAGCCTTCTGAAGCTTTCTTT. Its translation: CASSLAGQPSEAFF.

The sample holds many counts of this clonotype. The rearrangement joins TRBV12-3 or TRBV12-4 to TRBJ2-2; unclear D gene. The germline V and J ends were trimmed by 4 bases and 6 bases, with 6 bases remaining between them. The CDR3 runs to 12 residues. DNA of the CDR3: TGTGCCAGCAGTTCGTCCCCCGGGGAGCTGTTTTTT. As protein: CASSSSPGELFF.

The CDR3 DNA is TGTGCCAGCAGTCTAACCTGGGACAGTGGAAACACCATATATTTT. The encoded protein is CASSLTWDSGNTIYF. This rearrangement joins TRBV27 to TRBJ1-3, with 7 bases aligning to TRBD1. V trimming: 5 bases; J trimming: 3 bases; junction bases outside the gene matches: 7. This CDR3 has 15 amino acids. CDR1 is MNHEY and CDR2 is SMNVEV in the germline V gene (reference sequence).

This clonotype has just a few counts. This rearrangement joins TRBV6-2 or TRBV6-3 to TRBJ2-7, with D unresolved. Trimming took 5 bases from V and 0 from J, leaving 20 bases between them. The CDR3 is 17 residues long. Per germline, CDR1 MNHEY and CDR2 SVGEGT. CDR3 bases: TGTGCCAGCAGTCAACAACCTACTGAAAAGCTCTCCTACGAGCAGTACTTC. Its translation: CASSQQPTEKLSYEQYF.

The genes are TRBV29-1 and TRBJ1-4; D unresolved. Germline V gene lookup returns CDR1 SQVTM and CDR2 ANQGSEA. Trimming shortened V by 6 bases and J by 0 bases, and 14 bases separated the two germline ends. The CDR3 sequence is 15 residues long. The CDR3 nucleotides are TGCAGCGTGATGCCGGGGAGGGCAACTAATGAAAAACTGTTTTTT. Translation gives CSVMPGRATNEKLFF.

In this sample, this clonotype turned up many times. This sequence joins TRBV2 and TRBJ2-7; 13 bases are shared with TRBD2. Unmatched junction bases numbered 9, after V lost 5 bases and J lost 2 bases. The CDR3 has 17 amino acids. CDR1 is SNHLY, CDR2 FYNNEI, per germline. In nucleotides, the CDR3 is TGTGCCAGCAGTCGGGGACTAGCGGGAAGGTCCCCCTACGAGCAGTACTTC. It translates to CASSRGLAGRSPYEQYF. Filled out from reference TRBV2 and TRBJ2-7, the complete variable domain reads EPEVTQTPSHQVTQMGQEVILRCVPISNHLYFYWYRQILGQKVEFLVSFYNNEISEKSEIFDDQFSVERPDGSNFTLKIRSTKLEDSAMYFCASSRGLAGRSPYEQYFGPGTRLTVT.

The chain uses TRBV28 and TRBJ2-4; TRBD1 agrees at 7 bases. The CDR3 runs to 13 residues. The V gene's germline CDR1 is MDHEN and CDR2 SYDVKM. V shed 5 bases, J shed 7 bases, and the junction held 5 bases outside the gene matches. CDR3 coding DNA: TGTGCCAGCAGTCCAGGGGGTCGGAACATTCAGTACTTC. Translating it yields CASSPGGRNIQYF.

This clonotype was seen many times. This rearrangement joins TRBV14 to TRBJ2-6, with D perhaps matching TRBD1 (6 bases). CDR3 length equals 20 residues. V lost 4 bases to trimming and J lost 0 bases, with 22 bases between them. Germline assignment: CDR1 SGHDN and CDR2 FVKESK. As DNA, the CDR3 is TGTGCCAGCAGCCCTTTGGCGGGTAGGGGGTTAAGCTCTGGGGCCAACGTCCTGACTTTC. As protein: CASSPLAGRGLSSGANVLTF.

This clonotype was seen a few times. The V call is TRBV27, the J call TRBJ1-5, with D hard to call. This CDR3 contains 14 residues. Trimming pared 1 base from V and 5 bases from J, leaving 9 bases between. Germline CDR1 and CDR2: MNHEY and SMNVEV (reference sequence). The CDR3 sequence is CASSLFGPDQPQHF. CDR3 nucleotide sequence: TGTGCCAGCAGTTTATTTGGTCCGGATCAGCCCCAGCATTTT.

This clonotype was counted only a few times. The chain has TRBV10-3 and TRBJ2-1, with D perhaps TRBD2 (6 bases). V dropped 0 bases and J dropped 1 base, with 7 bases sitting between them. The CDR3 contains 15 residues. The germline V gene has CDR1 ENHRY and CDR2 SYGVKD. In nucleotides, the CDR3 is TGTGCCATCAGTGAGTCGGGACTGTCCTACAATGAGCAGTTCTTC. This translates into CAISESGLSYNEQFF.

Ten or more counts support this clonotype. The CDR3 is CASSHYRLNTEAFF. The CDR3 nucleotides are TGCGCCAGCAGTCACTACAGACTGAACACTGAAGCTTTCTTT. V usage is TRBV23-1 and J usage is TRBJ1-1, with D unclear. TRBV23-1 is noted as an ORF with a role that remains uncertain. The CDR3 is made up of 14 amino acids. Trimming took 3 bases from V and 0 from J, leaving 8 bases between them.

The chain employs TRBV28 and TRBJ2-1; 7 bases line up with TRBD2. CDR1 and CDR2 from the germline V gene are MDHEN and SYDVKM. Losses at the gene ends were 1 base for V and 3 bases for J; bases not matched to a gene: 9. This CDR3 region has 17 residues. The CDR3 spells CASSLYSGGMFYNEQFF. Here the CDR3 DNA reads TGTGCCAGCAGTTTATATTCGGGAGGTATGTTCTACAATGAGCAGTTCTTC.

The chain uses TRBV18 and TRBJ2-7; D uncertain. The CDR3 contains 12 residues. V lost 8 bases, J lost 2 bases, and 10 bases lay in between. In germline, CDR1 is KGHSH, CDR2 LQKENI. The CDR3 region has the DNA TGTGCCAGCAGCTCCTCCACCTACGAGCAGTACTTC. It specifies CASSSSTYEQYF.

This clonotype was seen more than once but under ten times. This chain uses TRBV7-2 with TRBJ1-4; D unresolved. This CDR3 has 11 amino acids. V was shortened by 5 bases and J by 10 bases, with 8 bases between the two germline ends. The germline V gene has CDR1 SGHTA and CDR2 FQGNSA. CDR3 nucleotides: TGTGCCAGCAGCAAAGATGGAAAACTGTTTTTT. It is translated as CASSKDGKLFF.

This clonotype was observed at least ten times. The V gene is TRBV7-2, the J gene TRBJ1-5; weak D call: TRBD1 (6 bases). V gave up 2 bases and J gave up 0 bases, with 8 bases separating them. Germline V gives CDR1 SGHTA, CDR2 FQGNSA. There are 15 residues in the CDR3. Written as DNA, the CDR3 is TGTGCCAGCAGCTTAAACAGGGATAGCAATCAGCCCCAGCATTTT. Residues: CASSLNRDSNQPQHF.

This clonotype was found a few times. The chain combines TRBV7-3 with TRBJ2-5; TRBD2 might be the D (5 bases). Germline loops: CDR1 SGHTA, CDR2 FQGTGA. The CDR3 totals 13 residues. Trimming took off 5 bases at V and 2 bases at J, with 9 bases between the two ends. The CDR3 nucleotides read TGTGCCAGCAGCCGGGGATTTCAAGAGACCCAGTACTTC. It specifies CASSRGFQETQYF.

This clonotype has a handful of counts. V is TRBV29-1 and J is TRBJ1-4; maybe TRBD1 (5 bases). CDR1 and CDR2 (germline): SQVTM, ANQGSEA. V was shortened by 7 bases and J by 8 bases, with 17 bases between the two germline ends. The CDR3 has 13 amino acids. CDR3 sequence: CSGRADGGEKLFF. CDR3 coding DNA: TGCAGCGGAAGAGCGGACGGGGGAGAAAAACTGTTTTTT. The full variable domain, completed using reference TRBV29-1 and TRBJ1-4, is SAVISQKPSRDICQRGTSLTIQCQVDSQVTMMFWYRQQPGQSLTLIATANQGSEATYESGFVIDKFPISRPNLTFSTLTVSNMSPEDSSIYLCSGRADGGEKLFFGSGTQLSVL.